The T cell receptor (beta chain) under discussion was sequenced for a study of T cells in Graves' hyperthyroidism and ophthalmopathy (dated by TCRdb to between 2017 and 2020). Regarding the complete study: Peripheral blood samples were taken at initial diagnosis, before any treatment was given. A discovery cohort of about 96 patients, roughly 45 with Graves' ophthalmopathy and 55 to 65 with stable Graves' hyperthyroidism, was used to find distinguishing TCR V-J signatures. An independent validation cohort of under 20 hyperthyroidism patients and approximately 17 patients who later progressed to ophthalmopathy tested prospective prediction of ophthalmopathy. The approximately 90 discovery patients were randomly split 7:3 into training and test sets. Thyroid tissue and blood T-cell repertoires from six Graves' hyperthyroidism patients were also compared in the study. After blood sampling, hyperthyroidism patients were treated with methimazole at a starting dose of 30 mg daily, and ophthalmopathy patients were treated with high-dose intravenous methylprednisolone. The paper describes TCR Vbeta CDR3 sequencing of around 140 peripheral blood samples, made up of fewer than 50 ophthalmopathy patients, around 78 hyperthyroidism patients and around 17 progressor patients.

The CDR3 measures 13 amino acids from cysteine to phenylalanine. Just the 39-base CDR3 DNA is kept, in frame starting at base 1. Looking up the germline V gene yields CDR1 KGHSH and CDR2 LQKENI. V and J lose 5 bases and 1 base, and a span of 8 bases separates them. This clonotype was seen at least ten times. It has no known antigen specificity. One base away there is no much larger clone; base qualities are not given. The TCR beta CDR3 regions were amplified from RNA transcripts. A first-round RT-PCR of the TCR CDR3 used the HTBI primer set with the Qiagen OneStep RT-PCR kit. Libraries were constructed in a second round of multiplex PCR, after which size selection and purification were carried out. Paired-end sequencing of the libraries was performed with 100 bp reads on an Illumina HiSeq2000. For the original study's pipeline: SOAPnuke was used to process the raw data, removing reads that contained adapters or uncalled bases, had a mean Phred below 15, or lacked an exact match to the constant primer or identifier. COPE v1.2.5 was used to merge the high-quality paired reads, and each unique nucleotide sequence was defined as a clonotype. Clonotypes were aligned to IMGT TRBV, TRBD and TRBJ reference segments using MiTCR v1.1. The analysis included only V-J combinations with a frequency above 0.0001, which together covered over 98% of the repertoires. The TCS score was defined as F50 (clonal expansion) divided by E x V (chaos), with BLOSUM62-based TCRdist calculated between CDR3 peptides within each V-J. Welch's t-statistics and random forest reduced roughly 530 V-J features to roughly 13, which were used in a naive Bayes classifier (R e1071). The raw public data were reprocessed by TCRdb itself: fastp quality trimming at Q25, MiXCR clonotype calling, in-frame beta chains only. Rows are unified per CDR3 protein, each entry keeping the most common DNA and genes. Clone size and V and J calls follow TCRdb, not the original study. The sample includes 200,000 to 250,000 distinct CDR3 sequences, with about a sixth observed a single time. Jointly, the top ten make up around 28% of the sample.

Here is what the overall study found, with its caveats: A 13 V-J signature model separated ophthalmopathy from stable hyperthyroidism, with roughly 88% sensitivity and about 81% specificity in cross-validation and 80%/75% in testing. In validation, progression to ophthalmopathy was predicted by the model with almost 71% sensitivity and about 72% specificity, a median of about 6 months before onset. No statistical method was used to fix the sample size in advance, and group allocation was not hidden from the investigators. Most expanded thyroid clonotypes (frequency above 0.001) were also found in blood, which suggests that blood repertoires may mirror thyroid immune responses.

Moderately to severely active disease, a Clinical Activity Score of at least 3, a NOSPECS grade of at least 4, and a duration under 3 months were present in ophthalmopathy patients. The study excluded patients with uncontrolled infections, other autoimmune diseases, pregnancy or lactation. Clinical symptoms, serum thyroxine and TRAb, thyroid ultrasound, and orbital computed tomography formed the basis for the diagnoses. Ficoll-Paque density gradient centrifugation was used to isolate PBMCs from approximately 10 ml of fresh peripheral blood. Trizol reagent was used to extract total RNA, and RNA quality was then checked on an Agilent 2100 Bioanalyzer.

The source of this sequence is a woman under 30 with Graves' ophthalmopathy. Recombination joined TRBV18 with TRBJ2-5; no D gene call is confident. Input material: blood. The DNA sequence reads TGTGCCAGCTCAGCTACATTCCAAGAGACCCAGTACTTC. It codes for CASSATFQETQYF.